Given below is one T cell receptor (beta chain) in context. This entry is derived from a study of T-cell memory formation after mild COVID-19. Using constant-segment primers, 5'RACE produced TCR alpha and TCR beta cDNA libraries carrying sample barcodes and UMIs. TCRdb fed the 5' RACE reads into MiXCR, producing one record per CDR3 protein. The sample lists hundreds of thousands of distinct CDR3 sequences; roughly 18% were seen once. Germline lookup yields CDR1 SGHKS and CDR2 YYEKEE (reference sequence). V lost 6 bases, J lost 0 bases, and 9 bases lay in between. This CDR3 contains 14 residues. The chain joins TRBV5-5 to TRBJ2-2; D remains ambiguous. The source of this sequence is a man aged 18 to 29 who had mild COVID-19 (a few samples of this study predate the infection). Cell type and time point are not known. Sequenced sample: PBMCs or a T cell subset sorted from them (not recorded which). The CDR3 region has the DNA TGTGCCAGCAACGGACGGGCGAACACCGGGGAGCTGTTTTTT. Residues: CASNGRANTGELFF.